This TCR beta chain was identified during a study of OX40 agonist ivuxolimab in advanced cancers. Findings and caveats of the study: Compared with CD4+, CD8+ T cells on average had more expanded clones.

People who had autoimmune disease history or systemic immunosuppression were excluded. On this clone: Its specificity is unknown.

The CDR3 length is 13 residues. Germline CDR1 GTSNPN, CDR2 SVGIG (reference sequence). Trimming took 0 bases from V and 4 from J; bases not matched to a gene: 2. Here immunoSEQ multiplex PCR was the method, and the copy in TCRdb shows in-frame clones only, minus some. Seen here are tens of thousands of clones, around 86% observed once, and the top ten hold roughly 0.9%. Sequencing used CD4+ or CD8+ T cells sorted from blood, obtained in a trial of the OX40 agonist ivuxolimab. The TCR originated in an adult with an advanced solid tumor such as melanoma, head and neck, liver or kidney cancer. The chain carries TRBV30 and TRBJ2-7, with TRBD1 matching 8 bases. The CDR3 loop is CAWSVQGAYEQYF. The CDR3, as DNA: TGTGCCTGGAGTGTCCAGGGGGCTTACGAGCAGTACTTC. The full variable domain, in which reference TRBV30 and TRBJ2-7 provide the parts outside the CDR3, is SQTIHQWPATLVQPVGSPLSLECTVEGTSNPNLYWYRQAAGRGLQLLFYSVGIGQISSEVPQNLSASRPQDRQFILSSKKLLLSDSGFYLCAWSVQGAYEQYFGPGTRLTVT.